Listed here are 20 T cell receptor beta chains from one sample, sequenced in a study of cytomegalovirus exposure and HLA in healthy donors. 60 Vbeta and 13 Jbeta primers were used in PCR. TCRdb's copy holds only in-frame clones and misses some; the assay was immunoSEQ multiplex PCR. The sample contains roughly 200,000 clones, around 77% of which appear only once. Sequences were obtained from PBMCs. The receptors shown here come from a man between 25 and 39 years old in good health and CMV-seronegative.

The J gene is TRBJ1-2, the V gene TRBV25-1; D is undetermined. CDR3 size: 12 residues. Germline V gene data show CDR1 as MGHDK and CDR2 as SYGVNS. V lost 1 base and J lost 6, with 6 bases in between. The CDR3 nucleotides are TGTGCCAGCAGTGAATCTTCTAATGGCTACACCTTC. This gives the protein CASSESSNGYTF.

This chain uses TRBV30 with TRBJ1-6; D is uncertain. The V end was cut by 4 bases, the J end by 14 bases, with 12 bases between. Per the germline V gene, CDR1 is GTSNPN and CDR2 is SVGIG (reference sequence). The CDR3 has 11 residues. CDR3 nucleotide sequence: TGTGCCTGGACGGGAGGGCCGTCCCTCCACTTT. It encodes CAWTGGPSLHF.

V usage is TRBV27 and J usage is TRBJ1-1, with D maybe TRBD1 (6 bases). The CDR3 has 16 residues. The V and J ends lost 3 bases and 4 bases respectively, with 18 bases between them. Germline CDR1 MNHEY, CDR2 SMNVEV (reference sequence). The CDR3 DNA sequence: TGTGCCAGCAGTTTGGCCAACAGGGCTGGCGGCACTGAAGCTTTCTTT. Amino acids: CASSLANRAGGTEAFF.

V usage is TRBV2 and J usage is TRBJ1-5; no clear D gene. The CDR3 consists of 13 residues. CDR1 and CDR2 from the germline V gene are SNHLY and FYNNEI. The V end lost 2 bases, the J end lost 16 bases, and 18 bases lay between the germline ends. The CDR3 DNA sequence: TGTGCCAGCAGTGAACGGAGCCTTCGGGATGTCCATTTT. This translates into CASSERSLRDVHF.

V is TRBV4-2 and J is TRBJ2-5, with TRBD2 matching over 15 bases. Germline values: CDR1 LGHNA, CDR2 YNFKEQ. Unmatched junction bases numbered 6, after V lost 0 bases and J lost 4 bases. The CDR3 covers 18 residues. DNA of the CDR3: TGTGCCAGCAGCCAAGAGTCGGGACTAGCGGGAGGAAGAGAGACCCAGTACTTC. Its protein product is CASSQESGLAGGRETQYF.

V is TRBV2 and J is TRBJ2-3; D remains unclear. This CDR3 has 15 residues. Trimming removed 4 bases at V and 0 bases at J, with 11 bases between. CDR1 and CDR2 from the germline V gene are SNHLY and FYNNEI. The CDR3 nucleotides read TGTGCCAGCAGTGGTAGAGCACCTAGCACAGATACGCAGTATTTT. It codes for CASSGRAPSTDTQYF.

V and J are TRBV6-1 and TRBJ1-2; 9 bases agree with TRBD1. Unmatched junction bases numbered 6, after V lost 6 bases and J lost 7 bases. The CDR3 sequence is 13 residues long. Germline V gene sequence: CDR1 MNHNS, CDR2 SASEGT. The CDR3, as DNA: TGTGCCAGCAGCCTACAGGGGGCGGGTGGCTACACCTTC. Its protein product is CASSLQGAGGYTF.

The V call is TRBV28, the J call TRBJ2-3; 8 nucleotides match TRBD2. Looked up from germline, CDR1 is MDHEN and CDR2 is SYDVKM. The J segment lost 4 bases and the V segment lost 4 bases, leaving 7 bases of the junction unmatched. The CDR3 length is 15 residues. Here the CDR3 reads CASSSGTRVADTQYF. DNA of the CDR3: TGTGCCAGCAGTTCGGGGACTAGAGTTGCAGATACGCAGTATTTT.

The sample holds one count of this clone. This chain connects TRBV7-4 to TRBJ2-3; 10 bases map to TRBD2. Per the germline V gene, CDR1 is SGHVT and CDR2 is SQSDAQ. Trimming at V came to 5 bases and at J to 0 bases, leaving 8 bases not matched to a gene. The CDR3 length is 17 residues. Here the CDR3 DNA reads TGTGCCAGCAGCCAGACAGTGACTAGCGGGAGCACAGATACGCAGTATTTT. It specifies CASSQTVTSGSTDTQYF.

The chain combines TRBV5-1 with TRBJ1-3, with 7 positions matching TRBD1. Germline lookup yields CDR1 SGHRS and CDR2 YFSETQ. This CDR3 has 14 amino acids. The V and J ends lost 3 bases and 0 bases, in that order; junction bases with no gene match: 0. The CDR3 sequence: CASSSGGSGNTIYF. CDR3 DNA sequence: TGCGCCAGCAGCTCAGGGGGCTCTGGAAACACCATATATTTT.

This clone has only a few counts. The rearrangement links TRBV28 to TRBJ2-7, with TRBD1 matching over 8 bases. V lost 8 bases to trimming and J lost 7 bases; unmatched junction nucleotides: 10. From germline, CDR1 is MDHEN and CDR2 SYDVKM. This CDR3 has 13 amino acids. CDR3 residues: CASDGTGLREQYF. In DNA form, the CDR3 reads TGTGCCAGCGACGGGACAGGCTTGCGAGAGCAGTACTTC.

The chain uses TRBV6-1 and TRBJ2-7; 7 positions agree with TRBD1. CDR3 length: 15 residues. V lost 7 bases and J lost 3; bases outside the gene matches: 12. Germline V gene data show CDR1 as MNHNS and CDR2 as SASEGT. The CDR3 nucleotides are TGTGCCAGCAATGGACAGGCTTCTTCCGTCTACGAGCAGTACTTC. Its translation is CASNGQASSVYEQYF.

The rearrangement joins TRBV14 to TRBJ2-2; no clear D gene. The CDR3 is made up of 14 amino acids. Germline values: CDR1 SGHDN, CDR2 FVKESK. Between the trimmed V and J ends, which lost 2 bases and 0 bases, there was a span of 4 bases. The CDR3 DNA sequence: TGTGCCAGCAGCCAACTTCCGAACACCGGGGAGCTGTTTTTT. Encoded protein: CASSQLPNTGELFF.

The chain combines TRBV13 with TRBJ2-7; a weak D match, TRBD2 (7 bases). Per germline, CDR1 PRHDT and CDR2 FYEKMQ (reference sequence). Trimming took off 7 bases at V and 6 bases at J, with 16 bases between the two ends. This CDR3 has 13 amino acids. The CDR3 sequence: CASTRGGAPEQYF. The CDR3 nucleotides read TGTGCCAGCACCCGAGGGGGGGCCCCCGAGCAGTACTTC.

This rearrangement joins TRBV6-6 to TRBJ2-7; 7 positions agree with TRBD1. The J segment lost 5 bases and the V segment lost 5 bases, leaving 6 bases of the junction unmatched. Per the germline V gene, CDR1 is MNHNY and CDR2 is SVGAGI (reference sequence). The CDR3 is made up of 13 amino acids. In DNA, the CDR3 is TGTGCCAGCAGTGGGAGCACAGGGGACGAGCAGTACTTC. Translated, it gives CASSGSTGDEQYF.

This chain links TRBV5-1 with TRBJ2-7, with 9 positions matching TRBD1. Germline V CDR1 and CDR2: SGHRS, YFSETQ. V dropped 4 bases and J dropped 1; count of bases not matched to a gene: 6. CDR3 size: 15 residues. CDR3 sequence (DNA): TGCGCCAGCAGCAGCACCGGGACAGGGTCCTACGAGCAGTACTTC. Protein sequence: CASSSTGTGSYEQYF.

The V gene is TRBV29-1, the J gene TRBJ2-5; D perhaps matches TRBD2 (6 bases). V gave up 5 bases and J gave up 2 bases, with 18 bases separating them. CDR3 size: 15 residues. The V gene's germline CDR1 is SQVTM and CDR2 ANQGSEA. The CDR3 DNA reads as TGCAGCGTTATCTCATGGACTACCACACAAGAGACCCAGTACTTC. Translating gives CSVISWTTTQETQYF.

V gene TRBV5-1 combines with J gene TRBJ2-3; TRBD2 agrees at 11 bases. This CDR3 has 15 amino acids. Germline CDR1 and CDR2: SGHRS and YFSETQ. J lost 0 bases, V lost 4 bases, and 1 base had no gene match. The CDR3 sequence is CASSRLAGSTDTQYF. CDR3 nucleotides: TGCGCCAGCAGCCGACTAGCGGGAAGCACAGATACGCAGTATTTT.

The V call is TRBV6-6, the J call TRBJ2-1; D possibly corresponds to TRBD1 (6 bases). The CDR3 has 13 residues. CDR1 is MNHNY and CDR2 is SVGAGI in the germline V gene (reference sequence). V was trimmed by 5 bases and J by 4 bases, leaving 9 bases between them. The CDR3 region is CASSVDSYNEQFF. The CDR3 DNA follows: TGTGCCAGCAGTGTGGACAGTTACAATGAGCAGTTCTTC.

The chain recombines TRBV5-4 with TRBJ1-1; unclear D gene. The germline V and J ends were trimmed by 0 bases and 1 base, with 7 bases remaining between them. CDR3 size: 14 residues. Germline V gene lookup returns CDR1 SGHNT and CDR2 YYREEE (reference sequence). The DNA for the CDR3 is TGTGCCAGCAGCTTGGAAACTGGGAACACTGAAGCTTTCTTT. This sequence encodes CASSLETGNTEAFF.